These T cell receptor beta chains were read from a single sample in a study of shared clonotypes between healthy human individuals. Assay used: immunoSEQ multiplex PCR; TCRdb lists only in-frame clones, some missing. This sample has fewer than 500,000 clones, with approximately 79% found just once. The sequencing input was PBMCs. The receptors derive from a woman in her thirties or forties in good health. Some clones in this sample may be carry-over from other donors' samples. CDR3s include the opening cysteine and the closing phenylalanine or tryptophan. The D gene is left open where the match is weak. Some rows mark clone size as missing; the rest say once, few, many or name a class of expanded clone.

TRBV6-5,.,TRBJ2-1,.,CASADNEQFF,TGTGCCAGCGCAGACAATGAGCAGTTCTTC
TRBV19,many,TRBJ2-1,.,CASKIGGDYNEQFF,TGTGCCAGTAAGATTGGAGGTGACTACAATGAGCAGTTCTTC
TRBV5-1,.,TRBJ2-5,.,CASTPFGPGLETQYF,TGCGCCAGCACCCCCTTTGGGCCAGGGTTAGAGACCCAGTACTTC
TRBV25-1,.,TRBJ2-7,.,CASSEVGAQSYEQYF,TGTGCCAGCAGTGAAGTAGGGGCCCAATCCTACGAGCAGTACTTC
TRBV4-1,.,TRBJ2-3,TRBD2,CASSQGAGPSTDTQYF,TGCGCCAGCAGCCAAGGAGCGGGACCTAGCACAGATACGCAGTATTTT
TRBV10-3,few,TRBJ1-2,.,CAISESITGNYGYTF,TGTGCCATCAGTGAGTCGATAACAGGGAACTATGGCTACACCTTC
TRBV29-1,.,TRBJ1-2,.,CSVVRPPITNYGYTF,TGCAGCGTTGTTCGGCCTCCGATTACCAACTATGGCTACACCTTC
TRBV10-1,.,TRBJ2-7,.,CASSMVRGGYEQYF,TGCGCCAGCAGTATGGTCAGGGGGGGATACGAGCAGTACTTC
TRBV5-1,.,TRBJ2-7,.,CASSLEVSYEQYF,TGCGCCAGCAGCTTGGAAGTCAGCTACGAGCAGTACTTC
TRBV28,once,TRBJ2-7,TRBD1,CASSRPPPGTGSF,TGTGCCAGCAGCCGACCACCACCCGGGACAGGGTCCTTC
TRBV27,.,TRBJ2-7,TRBD1,CASSLFGTGSDEQYF,TGTGCCAGCAGTTTATTTGGGACAGGGAGCGACGAGCAGTACTTC
TRBV5-1,.,TRBJ1-2,TRBD1,CASSTGTGYGYTF,TGCGCCAGCAGCACGGGGACAGGCTATGGCTACACCTTC
TRBV5-1,once,TRBJ1-3,.,CASSPVSSGNTIYF,TGCGCCAGCAGTCCTGTAAGCTCTGGAAACACCATATATTTT
TRBV7-9,.,TRBJ2-5,.,CASSRMGGPQETQYF,TGTGCCAGCAGCCGTATGGGGGGCCCCCAAGAGACCCAGTACTTC
TRBV5-1,once,TRBJ2-7,TRBD1,CASSSNDRGHEQYF,TGCGCCAGCAGCTCCAACGACAGGGGCCACGAGCAGTACTTC
TRBV9,many,TRBJ2-7,TRBD2,CASSVGAGTYEQYF,TGTGCCAGCAGCGTCGGAGCGGGGACCTACGAGCAGTACTTC
TRBV7-3,.,TRBJ2-1,.,CASSLGERGNEQFF,TGTGCCAGCAGCTTAGGGGAGCGAGGCAATGAGCAGTTCTTC
TRBV6-5,.,TRBJ2-3,TRBD1,CASSYYPGQGQDTQYF,TGTGCCAGCAGTTACTATCCGGGACAGGGTCAAGATACGCAGTATTTT
TRBV7-9,once,TRBJ2-1,TRBD2,CALAGDRNEQFF,TGTGCCCTGGCGGGAGATCGCAATGAGCAGTTCTTC
TRBV6-5,.,TRBJ2-7,TRBD1,CASSETGTYEQYF,TGTGCCAGCAGTGAGACAGGGACCTACGAGCAGTACTTC
TRBV10-1,few,TRBJ2-7,TRBD2,CASSASGTYEQYF,TGCGCCAGCAGTGCTAGCGGGACCTACGAGCAGTACTTC
TRBV6-1,.,TRBJ2-3,TRBD2,CASSEVLAGNTDTQYF,TGTGCCAGCAGTGAAGTGCTAGCGGGAAACACAGATACGCAGTATTTT
TRBV6-5,.,TRBJ2-7,TRBD1,CASTTMPDRGLEQYF,TGTGCCAGCACCACTATGCCGGACAGGGGGCTCGAGCAGTACTTC
TRBV11-1,few,TRBJ1-1,.,CASSLRNPDTEAFF,TGTGCCAGCAGCTTACGGAATCCTGACACTGAAGCTTTCTTT
TRBV5-1,once,TRBJ2-2,.,CASSFRPLGDGELFF,TGCGCCAGCAGCTTTCGACCTTTGGGGGACGGGGAGCTGTTTTTT
TRBV4-1,.,TRBJ2-1,.,CASSQVSFYNEQFF,TGCGCCAGCAGCCAAGTTTCCTTTTACAATGAGCAGTTCTTC
TRBV2,few,TRBJ2-7,.,CASSVPGGHYEQYF,TGTGCCAGCAGTGTTCCAGGGGGGCACTACGAGCAGTACTTC
TRBV7-9,once,TRBJ1-1,.,CASIASYNTEAFF,TGTGCCAGCATAGCCAGCTATAACACTGAAGCTTTCTTT
TRBV18,.,TRBJ1-5,.,CASSPPGGGGLYSNQPQHF,TGTGCCAGCTCACCACCGGGAGGAGGTGGACTTTATAGCAATCAGCCCCAGCATTTT
TRBV7-3,.,TRBJ2-5,.,CASSPDSTQETQYF,TGTGCCAGCAGCCCCGACAGCACCCAAGAGACCCAGTACTTC
TRBV20-1,.,TRBJ1-2,TRBD1,CSARQGDGYTF,TGCAGTGCTCGACAGGGGGATGGCTACACCTTC
TRBV6-5,.,TRBJ1-3,TRBD1,CASSWDSHSGNTIYF,TGTGCCAGCAGTTGGGACAGCCACTCTGGAAACACCATATATTTT
TRBV7-7,.,TRBJ2-1,.,CASSKDRYNEQFF,TGTGCCAGCAGTAAGGATCGATACAATGAGCAGTTCTTC
TRBV28,.,TRBJ1-2,.,CASSPRRSLRGYTF,TGTGCCAGCAGTCCAAGGAGGTCTCTACGAGGCTACACCTTC
TRBV23-1,.,TRBJ1-1,.,CASGPRHSLPEAFF,TGCGCCAGCGGCCCAAGACACTCCCTCCCTGAAGCTTTCTTT
TRBV10-1,.,TRBJ1-2,TRBD1,CAKAPVGRGLMYYGYTF,TGCGCCAAAGCTCCGGTAGGCAGGGGGCTAATGTACTATGGCTACACCTTC
TRBV11-2,once,TRBJ1-2,.,CASRSSWGANYGYTF,TGTGCCAGCAGATCTTCTTGGGGGGCGAACTATGGCTACACCTTC
TRBV5-1,.,TRBJ2-3,TRBD2,CASSLLAGGPADTQYF,TGCGCCAGCAGCCTCTTGGCGGGAGGGCCGGCAGATACGCAGTATTTT
TRBV5-6,.,TRBJ2-5,.,CASSRRPGSLEETQYF,TGTGCCAGCAGCCGTCGGCCAGGGTCGCTAGAGGAGACCCAGTACTTC
TRBV30,.,TRBJ2-3,TRBD2,CAWSEGASGATDTQYF,TGTGCCTGGAGTGAAGGGGCTAGCGGGGCCACAGATACGCAGTATTTT